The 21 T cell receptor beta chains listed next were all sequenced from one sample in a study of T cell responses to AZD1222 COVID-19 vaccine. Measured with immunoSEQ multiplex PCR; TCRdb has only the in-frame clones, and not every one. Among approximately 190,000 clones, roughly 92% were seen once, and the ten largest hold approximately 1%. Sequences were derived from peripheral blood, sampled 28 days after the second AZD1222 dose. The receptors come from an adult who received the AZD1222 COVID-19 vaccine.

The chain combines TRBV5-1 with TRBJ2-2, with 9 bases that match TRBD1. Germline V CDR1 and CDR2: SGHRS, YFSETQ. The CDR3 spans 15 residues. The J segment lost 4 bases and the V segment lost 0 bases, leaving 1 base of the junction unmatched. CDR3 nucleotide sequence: TGCGCCAGCAGCTTGGGACAGGGGGTCACCGGGGAGCTGTTTTTT. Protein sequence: CASSLGQGVTGELFF.

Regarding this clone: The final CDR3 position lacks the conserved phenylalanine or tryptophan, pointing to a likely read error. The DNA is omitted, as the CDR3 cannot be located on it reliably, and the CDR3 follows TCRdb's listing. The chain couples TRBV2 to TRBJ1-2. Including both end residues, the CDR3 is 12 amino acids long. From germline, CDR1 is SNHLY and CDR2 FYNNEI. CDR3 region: CASSAETLSSFV.

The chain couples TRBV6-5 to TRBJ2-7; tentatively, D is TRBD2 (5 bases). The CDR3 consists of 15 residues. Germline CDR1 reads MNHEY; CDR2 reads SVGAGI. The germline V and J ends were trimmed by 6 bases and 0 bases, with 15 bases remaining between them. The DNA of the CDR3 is TGTGCCAGCAGCTCCGGTGACTATAGCTCCTACGAGCAGTACTTC. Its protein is CASSSGDYSSYEQYF.

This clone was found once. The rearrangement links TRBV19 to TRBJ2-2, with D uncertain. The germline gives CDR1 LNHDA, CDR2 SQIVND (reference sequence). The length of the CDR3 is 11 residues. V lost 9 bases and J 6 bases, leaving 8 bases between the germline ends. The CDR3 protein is CASGLAGELFF. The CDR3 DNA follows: TGTGCCAGCGGCCTAGCCGGGGAGCTGTTTTTT.

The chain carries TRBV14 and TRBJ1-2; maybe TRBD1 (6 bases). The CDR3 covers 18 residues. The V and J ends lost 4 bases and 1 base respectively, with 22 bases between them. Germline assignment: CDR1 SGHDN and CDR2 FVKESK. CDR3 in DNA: TGTGCCAGCAGCCCTCAGGGGCCAGGGAGCGGGAGTAACTATGGCTACACCTTC. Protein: CASSPQGPGSGSNYGYTF.

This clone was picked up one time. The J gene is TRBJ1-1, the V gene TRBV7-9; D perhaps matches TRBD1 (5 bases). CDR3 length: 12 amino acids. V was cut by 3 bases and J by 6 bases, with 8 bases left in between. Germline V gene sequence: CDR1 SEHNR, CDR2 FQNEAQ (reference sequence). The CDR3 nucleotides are TGTGCCAGCAGCTTCCAGGGTGCTGAAGCTTTCTTT. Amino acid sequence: CASSFQGAEAFF.

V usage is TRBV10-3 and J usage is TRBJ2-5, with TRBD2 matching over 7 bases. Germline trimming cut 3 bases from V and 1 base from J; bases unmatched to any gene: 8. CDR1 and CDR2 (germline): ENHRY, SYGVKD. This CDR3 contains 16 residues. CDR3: CAISESLGGGQETQYF. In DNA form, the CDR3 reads TGTGCCATCAGTGAAAGCCTTGGGGGGGGCCAAGAGACCCAGTACTTC.

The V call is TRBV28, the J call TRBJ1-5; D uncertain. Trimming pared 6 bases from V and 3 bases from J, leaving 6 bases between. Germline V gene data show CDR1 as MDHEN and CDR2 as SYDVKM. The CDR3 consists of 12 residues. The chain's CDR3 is CASRDLNQPQHF. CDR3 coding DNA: TGTGCCAGCAGGGACCTCAATCAGCCCCAGCATTTT. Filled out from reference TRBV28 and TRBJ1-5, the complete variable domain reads DVKVTQSSRYLVKRTGEKVFLECVQDMDHENMFWYRQDPGLGLRLIYFSYDVKMKEKGDIPEGYSVSREKKERFSLILESASTNQTSMYLCASRDLNQPQHFGDGTRLSIL.

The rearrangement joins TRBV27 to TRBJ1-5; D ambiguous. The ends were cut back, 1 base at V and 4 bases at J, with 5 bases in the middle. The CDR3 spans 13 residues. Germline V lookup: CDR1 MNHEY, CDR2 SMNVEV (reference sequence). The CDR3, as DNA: TGTGCCAGCAGTTTATTCGGGAATCAGCCCCAGCATTTT. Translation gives CASSLFGNQPQHF.

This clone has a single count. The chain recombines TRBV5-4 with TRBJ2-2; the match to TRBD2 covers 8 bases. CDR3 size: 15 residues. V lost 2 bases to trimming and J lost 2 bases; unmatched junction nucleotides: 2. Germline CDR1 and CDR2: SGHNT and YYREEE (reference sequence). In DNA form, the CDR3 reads TGTGCCAGCAGCTTAGCGGGGGTAAACACCGGGGAGCTGTTTTTT. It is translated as CASSLAGVNTGELFF.

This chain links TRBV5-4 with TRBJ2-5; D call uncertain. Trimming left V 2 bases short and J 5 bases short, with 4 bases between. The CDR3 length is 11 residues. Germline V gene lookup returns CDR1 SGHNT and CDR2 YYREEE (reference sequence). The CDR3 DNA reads TGTGCCAGCAGCTTTGAGGAGACCCAGTACTTC. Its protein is CASSFEETQYF.

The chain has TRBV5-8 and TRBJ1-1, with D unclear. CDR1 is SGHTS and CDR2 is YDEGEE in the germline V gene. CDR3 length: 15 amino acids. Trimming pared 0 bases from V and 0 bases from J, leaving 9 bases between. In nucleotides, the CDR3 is TGTGCCAGCAGCTTGGTTATAGGGATGAACACTGAAGCTTTCTTT. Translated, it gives CASSLVIGMNTEAFF.

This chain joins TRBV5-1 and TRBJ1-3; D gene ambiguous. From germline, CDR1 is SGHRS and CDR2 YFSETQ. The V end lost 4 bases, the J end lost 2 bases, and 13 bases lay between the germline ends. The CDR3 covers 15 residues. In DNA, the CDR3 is TGCGCCAGCAGCCTGGTGGCCTCCCCTGGAAACACCATATATTTT. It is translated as CASSLVASPGNTIYF.

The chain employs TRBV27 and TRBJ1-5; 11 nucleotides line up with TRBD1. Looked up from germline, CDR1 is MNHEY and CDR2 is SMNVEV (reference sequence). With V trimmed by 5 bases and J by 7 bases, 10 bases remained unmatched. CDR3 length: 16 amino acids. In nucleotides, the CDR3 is TGTGCCAGCAGTCGGTACCGGGACAGGGGGACCCAGCCCCAGCATTTT. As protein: CASSRYRDRGTQPQHF.

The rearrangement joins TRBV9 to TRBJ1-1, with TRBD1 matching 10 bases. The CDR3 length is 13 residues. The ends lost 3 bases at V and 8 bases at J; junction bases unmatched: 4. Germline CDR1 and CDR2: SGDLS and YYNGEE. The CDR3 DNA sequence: TGTGCCAGCAGCGGACAGGGGGCGGGCGAAGCTTTCTTT. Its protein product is CASSGQGAGEAFF. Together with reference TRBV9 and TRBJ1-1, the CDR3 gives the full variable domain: DSGVTQTPKHLITATGQRVTLRCSPRSGDLSVYWYQQSLDQGLQFLIQYYNGEERAKGNILERFSAQQFPDLHSELNLSSLELGDSALYFCASSGQGAGEAFFGQGTRLTVV.

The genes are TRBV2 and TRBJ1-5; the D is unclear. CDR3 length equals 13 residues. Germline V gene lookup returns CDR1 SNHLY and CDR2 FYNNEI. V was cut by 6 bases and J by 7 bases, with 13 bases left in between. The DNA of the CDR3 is TGTGCCAGCAGCGAACGGTCCGGGCAGCCCCAGCATTTT. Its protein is CASSERSGQPQHF.

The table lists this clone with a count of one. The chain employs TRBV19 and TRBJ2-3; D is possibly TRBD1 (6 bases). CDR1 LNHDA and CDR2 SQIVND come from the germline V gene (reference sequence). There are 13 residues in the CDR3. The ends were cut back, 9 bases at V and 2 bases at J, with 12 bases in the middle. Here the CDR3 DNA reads TGTGCCAGCCGAAGGGACAACACAGATACGCAGTATTTT. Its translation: CASRRDNTDTQYF.

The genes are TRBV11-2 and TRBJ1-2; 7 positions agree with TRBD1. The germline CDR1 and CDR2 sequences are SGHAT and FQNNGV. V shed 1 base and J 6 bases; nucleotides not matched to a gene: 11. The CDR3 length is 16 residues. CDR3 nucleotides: TGTGCCAGCAGCTTAGGACAGGGAAGTAGGGTACATGGCTACACCTTC. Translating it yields CASSLGQGSRVHGYTF.

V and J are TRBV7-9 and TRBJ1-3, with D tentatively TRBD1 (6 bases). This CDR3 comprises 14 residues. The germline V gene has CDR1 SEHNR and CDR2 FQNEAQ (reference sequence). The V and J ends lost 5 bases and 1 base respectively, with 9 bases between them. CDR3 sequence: CASSLGQSGNTIYF. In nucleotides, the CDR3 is TGTGCCAGCAGCCTCGGACAGTCTGGAAACACCATATATTTT.

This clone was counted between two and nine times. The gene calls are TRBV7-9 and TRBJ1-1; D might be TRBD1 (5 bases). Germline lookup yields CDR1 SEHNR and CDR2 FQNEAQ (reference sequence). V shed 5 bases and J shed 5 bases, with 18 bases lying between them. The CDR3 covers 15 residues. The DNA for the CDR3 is TGTGCCAGCAGCCTCAGCAGGCAGGGTCGGACTGAAGCTTTCTTT. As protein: CASSLSRQGRTEAFF.

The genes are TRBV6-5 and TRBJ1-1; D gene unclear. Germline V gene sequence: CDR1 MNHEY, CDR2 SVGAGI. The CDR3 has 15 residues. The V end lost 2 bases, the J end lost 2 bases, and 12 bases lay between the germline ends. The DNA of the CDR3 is TGTGCCAGCAGTTACCAACCAGCGAGCAACACTGAAGCTTTCTTT. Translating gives CASSYQPASNTEAFF.